The source of this T cell receptor beta chain is a study of beta chain features in type 1 diabetes. General study points: A cDNA-based sequencing approach could over-represent cells with high TCR expression. Type 1 diabetes patients showed a moderate but significant shortening of TCRB CDR3s in all four CD4+ subsets.

J was trimmed by 1 base and V by 5 bases; bases with no gene match: 3. The CDR3 length is 14 residues. Looked up from germline, CDR1 is SGHTA and CDR2 is FQGNSA. Note on this clone: Its cognate antigen is unknown.

The study reverse transcribed the entire isolated RNA, so it sequenced expressed TCRB transcripts. The data were produced by immunoSEQ multiplex PCR, yet TCRdb's version contains in-frame clones alone and is incomplete. The sample lists about 99,000 clones, under 30% occurring once. The chain couples TRBV7-2 to TRBJ1-1; 8 nucleotides align to TRBD1. The sequenced sample consisted of central memory CD4+ T cells from blood. This sequence originates from a young woman with type 1 diabetes. This CDR3 is CASSLGQANTEAFF. CDR3 nucleotides: TGTGCCAGCAGCCTGGGACAGGCGAACACTGAAGCTTTCTTT. Full variable domain (remainder filled in from reference TRBV7-2 and TRBJ1-1): GAGVSQSPSNKVTEKGKDVELRCDPISGHTALYWYRQSLGQGLEFLIYFQGNSAPDKSGLPSDRFSAERTGGSVSTLTIQRTQQEDSAVYLCASSLGQANTEAFFGQGTRLTVV.